This TCR beta chain appears in the sequencing data of a study of blood T cell repertoires in COVID-19. Study-level background: Sites across the United States, Italy and Spain contributed samples from acute and convalescent COVID-19. PBMCs, B-cell-depleted T cells, or T cells provided the cDNA or gDNA that made up the material.

This CDR3 comprises 14 residues. The V gene lost 2 bases and the J gene lost 5 bases, with 9 bases spanning the gap. The germline gives CDR1 MNHEY, CDR2 SVGAGI. In the original processing: Scientists estimated how many nucleated cells there were by amplifying reference gene primers. Method: immunoSEQ multiplex PCR; TCRdb's copy keeps in-frame clones and lacks some. V, J and clone size are those of that table, while D and trimming were read from the DNA. The top ten hold roughly 0.4% of the sample, which has about 42,000 clones, about 89% seen once. The chain uses TRBV6-5 and TRBJ1-4; D remains ambiguous. Material for sequencing was peripheral blood. This receptor was taken from a human donor in a cohort sampled during active COVID-19. DNA of the CDR3: TGTGCCAGCAGTTACGACAACCGGAATGAAAAACTGTTTTTT. Translating it yields CASSYDNRNEKLFF.